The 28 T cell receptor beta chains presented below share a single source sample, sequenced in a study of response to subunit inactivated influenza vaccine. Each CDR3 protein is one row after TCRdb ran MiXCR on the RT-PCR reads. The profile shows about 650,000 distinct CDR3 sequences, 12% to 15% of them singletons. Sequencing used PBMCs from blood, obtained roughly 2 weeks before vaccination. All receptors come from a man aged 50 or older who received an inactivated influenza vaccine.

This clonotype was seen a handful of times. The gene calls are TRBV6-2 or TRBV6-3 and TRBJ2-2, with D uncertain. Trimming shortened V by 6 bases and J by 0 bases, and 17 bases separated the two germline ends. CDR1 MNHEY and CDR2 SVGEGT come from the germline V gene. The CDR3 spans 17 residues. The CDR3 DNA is TGTGCCAGCAGCTCGGGCCTCCCGTCCCCGAACACCGGGGAGCTGTTTTTT. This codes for CASSSGLPSPNTGELFF.

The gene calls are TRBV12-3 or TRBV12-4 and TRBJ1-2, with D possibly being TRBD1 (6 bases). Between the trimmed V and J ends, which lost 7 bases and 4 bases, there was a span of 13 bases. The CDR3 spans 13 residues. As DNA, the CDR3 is TGTGCCAGCACCGGGGGGGGCTCCTATGGCTACACCTTC. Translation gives CASTGGGSYGYTF.

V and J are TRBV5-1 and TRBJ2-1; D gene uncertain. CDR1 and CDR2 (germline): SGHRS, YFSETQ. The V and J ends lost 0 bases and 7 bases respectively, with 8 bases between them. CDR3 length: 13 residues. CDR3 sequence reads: CASSLAMGNEQFF. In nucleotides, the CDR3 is TGCGCCAGCAGCTTGGCCATGGGAAATGAGCAGTTCTTC.

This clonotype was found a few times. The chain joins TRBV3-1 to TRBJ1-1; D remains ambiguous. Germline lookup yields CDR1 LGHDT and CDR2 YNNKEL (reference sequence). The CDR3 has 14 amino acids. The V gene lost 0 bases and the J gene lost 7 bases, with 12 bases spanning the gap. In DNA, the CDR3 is TGTGCCAGCAGCCAAGATCGGATTAACGGTGAAGCTTTCTTT. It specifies CASSQDRINGEAFF.

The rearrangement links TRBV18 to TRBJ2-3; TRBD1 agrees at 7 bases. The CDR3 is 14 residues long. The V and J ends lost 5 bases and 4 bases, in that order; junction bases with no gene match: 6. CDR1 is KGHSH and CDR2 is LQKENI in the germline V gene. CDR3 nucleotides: TGTGCCAGCTCAACGACAGGGACAGCAGATACGCAGTATTTT. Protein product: CASSTTGTADTQYF.

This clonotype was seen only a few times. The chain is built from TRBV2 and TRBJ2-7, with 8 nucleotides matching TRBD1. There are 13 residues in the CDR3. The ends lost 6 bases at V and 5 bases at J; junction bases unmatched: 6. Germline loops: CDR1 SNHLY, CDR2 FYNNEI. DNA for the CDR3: TGTGCCAGCAGAGACAGGGGTCGGGACGAGCAGTACTTC. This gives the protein CASRDRGRDEQYF.

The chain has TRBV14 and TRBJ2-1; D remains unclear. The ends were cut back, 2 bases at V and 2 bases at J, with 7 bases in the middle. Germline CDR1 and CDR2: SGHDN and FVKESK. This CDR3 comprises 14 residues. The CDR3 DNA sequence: TGTGCCAGCAGCCAAAGACCAGCCTACAATGAGCAGTTCTTC. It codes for CASSQRPAYNEQFF.

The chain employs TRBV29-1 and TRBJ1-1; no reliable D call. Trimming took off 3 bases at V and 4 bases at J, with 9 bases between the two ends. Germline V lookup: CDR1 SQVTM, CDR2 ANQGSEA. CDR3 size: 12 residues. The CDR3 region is CSVDRTGTEAFF. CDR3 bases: TGCAGCGTTGACCGGACGGGCACTGAAGCTTTCTTT.

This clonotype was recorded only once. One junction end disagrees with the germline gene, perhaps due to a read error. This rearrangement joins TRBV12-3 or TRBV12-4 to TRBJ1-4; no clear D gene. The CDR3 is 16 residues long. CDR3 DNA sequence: TGTGCCAGCAGTTTATCTTTTCAGGCAACTAATGAAAAACTGCTTTTT. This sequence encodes CASSLSFQATNEKLLF.

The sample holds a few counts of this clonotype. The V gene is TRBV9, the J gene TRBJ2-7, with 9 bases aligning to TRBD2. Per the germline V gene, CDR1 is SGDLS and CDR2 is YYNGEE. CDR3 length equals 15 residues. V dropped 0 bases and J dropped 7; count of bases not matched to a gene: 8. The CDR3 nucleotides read TGTGCCAGCAGCGTAGCGGCGGGGGGGTTCGAGGAGCAGTACTTC. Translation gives CASSVAAGGFEEQYF. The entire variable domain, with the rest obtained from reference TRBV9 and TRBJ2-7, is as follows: DSGVTQTPKHLITATGQRVTLRCSPRSGDLSVYWYQQSLDQGLQFLIQYYNGEERAKGNILERFSAQQFPDLHSELNLSSLELGDSALYFCASSVAAGGFEEQYFGPGTRLTVT.

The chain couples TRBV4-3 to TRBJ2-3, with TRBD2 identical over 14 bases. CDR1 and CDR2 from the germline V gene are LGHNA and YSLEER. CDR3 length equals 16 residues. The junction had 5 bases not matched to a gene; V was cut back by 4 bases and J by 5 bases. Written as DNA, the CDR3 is TGCGCCAGCAGCCGCCTTGGACTAGCGGGGGGAGATACGCAGTATTTT. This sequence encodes CASSRLGLAGGDTQYF.

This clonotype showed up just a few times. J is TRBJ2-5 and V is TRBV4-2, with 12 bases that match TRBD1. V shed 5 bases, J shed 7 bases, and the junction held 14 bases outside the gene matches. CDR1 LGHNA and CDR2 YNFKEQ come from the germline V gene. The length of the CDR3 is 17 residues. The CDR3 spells CASSYSTGTGGMGTQYF. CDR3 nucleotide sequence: TGTGCCAGCAGCTATTCTACCGGGACAGGGGGCATGGGGACCCAGTACTTC.

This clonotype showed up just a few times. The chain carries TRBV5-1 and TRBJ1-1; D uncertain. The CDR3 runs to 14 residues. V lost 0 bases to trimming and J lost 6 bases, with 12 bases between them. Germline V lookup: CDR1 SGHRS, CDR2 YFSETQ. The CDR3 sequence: CASSLVGGRSEAFF. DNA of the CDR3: TGCGCCAGCAGCTTGGTAGGCGGGAGGTCTGAAGCTTTCTTT.

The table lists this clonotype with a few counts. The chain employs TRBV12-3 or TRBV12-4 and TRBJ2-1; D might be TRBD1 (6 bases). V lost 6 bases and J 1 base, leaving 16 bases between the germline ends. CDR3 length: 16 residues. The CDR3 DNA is TGTGCCAGCAGGCCGACAGGTGGGGCGTCCTACAATGAGCAGTTCTTC. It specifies CASRPTGGASYNEQFF.

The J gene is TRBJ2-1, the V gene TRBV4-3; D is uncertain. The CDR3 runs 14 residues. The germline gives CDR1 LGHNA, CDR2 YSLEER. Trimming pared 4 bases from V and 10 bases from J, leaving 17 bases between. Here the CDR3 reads CASSPRSLSGEQFF. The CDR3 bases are TGCGCCAGCAGCCCCCGGAGCCTTTCAGGAGAGCAGTTCTTC.

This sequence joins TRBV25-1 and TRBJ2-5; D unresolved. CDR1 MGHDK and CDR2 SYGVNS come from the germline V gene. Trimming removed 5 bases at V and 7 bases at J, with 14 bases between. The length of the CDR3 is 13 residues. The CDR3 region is CASSKIGVRTQYF. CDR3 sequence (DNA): TGTGCCAGCAGTAAAATAGGCGTTCGGACCCAGTACTTC.

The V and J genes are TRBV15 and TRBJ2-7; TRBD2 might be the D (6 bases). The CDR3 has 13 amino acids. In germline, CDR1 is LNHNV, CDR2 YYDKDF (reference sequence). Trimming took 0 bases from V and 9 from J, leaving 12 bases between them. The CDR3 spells CATSRDGGVGQYF. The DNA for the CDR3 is TGTGCCACCAGCAGAGACGGGGGTGTTGGGCAGTACTTC.

The CDR3 is CSAGTSGGSYNEQFF. CDR3 sequence (DNA): TGCAGTGCTGGGACTAGCGGGGGATCCTACAATGAGCAGTTCTTC. This chain links TRBV20-1 with TRBJ2-1, with TRBD2 matching 14 bases. J was trimmed by 1 base and V by 5 bases; bases with no gene match: 1. The CDR3 has 15 residues. Germline CDR1 and CDR2: DFQATT and SNEGSKA (reference sequence).

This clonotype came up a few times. CDR3 region: CASSSTVTEAFF. CDR3 coding DNA: TGTGCCAGCAGTTCGACTGTCACTGAAGCTTTCTTT. The V call is TRBV12-3 or TRBV12-4, the J call TRBJ1-1, with D hard to call. CDR3 length equals 12 residues. Trimming took 4 bases from V and 4 from J, leaving 7 bases between them.

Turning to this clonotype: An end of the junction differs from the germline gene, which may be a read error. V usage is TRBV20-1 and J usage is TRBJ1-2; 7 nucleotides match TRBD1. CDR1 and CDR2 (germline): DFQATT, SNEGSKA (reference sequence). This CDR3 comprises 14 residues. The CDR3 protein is CSARDGTANCGYTF. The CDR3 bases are TGCAGTGCTAGAGATGGGACAGCTAACTGTGGCTACACCTTC.

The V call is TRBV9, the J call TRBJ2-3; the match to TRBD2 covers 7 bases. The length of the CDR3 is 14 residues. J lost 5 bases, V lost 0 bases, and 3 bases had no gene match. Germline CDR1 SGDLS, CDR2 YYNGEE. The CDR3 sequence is CASSVEAGEDTQYF. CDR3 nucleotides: TGTGCCAGCAGCGTAGAGGCGGGAGAAGATACGCAGTATTTT.

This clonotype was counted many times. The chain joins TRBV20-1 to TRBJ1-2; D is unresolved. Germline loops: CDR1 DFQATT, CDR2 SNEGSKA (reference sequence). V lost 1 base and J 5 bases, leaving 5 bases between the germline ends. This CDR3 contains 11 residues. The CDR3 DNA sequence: TGCAGTGCTAGAGGCACGTATGGCTACACCTTC. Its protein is CSARGTYGYTF.

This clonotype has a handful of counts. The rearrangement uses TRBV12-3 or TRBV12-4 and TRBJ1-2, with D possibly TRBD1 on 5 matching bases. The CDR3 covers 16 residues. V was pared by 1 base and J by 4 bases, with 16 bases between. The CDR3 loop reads CASSLVGGNSRYGYTF. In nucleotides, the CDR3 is TGTGCCAGCAGTTTAGTTGGGGGGAACTCCCGCTATGGCTACACCTTC.

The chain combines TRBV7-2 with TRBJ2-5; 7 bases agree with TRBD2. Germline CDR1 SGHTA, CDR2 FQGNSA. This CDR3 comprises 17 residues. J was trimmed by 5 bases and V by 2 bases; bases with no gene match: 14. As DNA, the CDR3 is TGTGCCAGCAGCTTAATGTGGAGCGGGGATGCTGGTGAGACCCAGTACTTC. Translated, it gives CASSLMWSGDAGETQYF.

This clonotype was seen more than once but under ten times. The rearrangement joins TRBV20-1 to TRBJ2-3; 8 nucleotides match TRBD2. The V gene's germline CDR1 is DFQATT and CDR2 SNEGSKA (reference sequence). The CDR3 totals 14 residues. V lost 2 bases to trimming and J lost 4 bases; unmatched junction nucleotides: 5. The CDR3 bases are TGCAGTGCTAGAACAGTGACTAGCGCAGATACGCAGTATTTT. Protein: CSARTVTSADTQYF.

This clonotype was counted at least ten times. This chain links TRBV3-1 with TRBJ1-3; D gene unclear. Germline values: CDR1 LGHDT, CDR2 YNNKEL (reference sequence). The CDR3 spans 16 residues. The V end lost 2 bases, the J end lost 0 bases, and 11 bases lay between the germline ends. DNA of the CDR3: TGTGCCAGCAGCCAAAACACCCCCAGCTCTGGAAACACCATATATTTT. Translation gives CASSQNTPSSGNTIYF.

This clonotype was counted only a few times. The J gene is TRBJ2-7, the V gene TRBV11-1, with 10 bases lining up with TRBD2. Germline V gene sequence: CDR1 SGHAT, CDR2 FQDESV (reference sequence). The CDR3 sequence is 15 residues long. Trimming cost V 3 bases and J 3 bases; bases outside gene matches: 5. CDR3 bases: TGTGCCAGCAGCTTCCTAGCGGGGGACTACTACGAGCAGTACTTC. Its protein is CASSFLAGDYYEQYF.

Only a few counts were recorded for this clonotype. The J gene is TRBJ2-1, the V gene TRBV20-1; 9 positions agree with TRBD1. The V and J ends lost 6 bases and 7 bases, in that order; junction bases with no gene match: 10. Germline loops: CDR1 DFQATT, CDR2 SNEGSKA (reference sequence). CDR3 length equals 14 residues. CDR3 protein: CSAPGQGQDNEQFF. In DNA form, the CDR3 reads TGCAGTGCGCCCGGACAGGGGCAGGATAATGAGCAGTTCTTC.